Below, 24 T cell receptor beta chains from the same sample are listed, as sequenced in a study of T cell repertoires in ileal Crohn's disease. Sequencing used immunoSEQ multiplex PCR; TCRdb keeps in-frame clones, though not all of them. This table holds roughly 11,000 clones, about 76% found once. The sample comprised ileal tissue. All receptors derive from an adult with Crohn's disease.

The rearrangement joins TRBV2 to TRBJ2-2; possible D gene TRBD2, 5 bases. Looked up from germline, CDR1 is SNHLY and CDR2 is FYNNEI. Trimming stripped 6 bases from V and 6 bases from J, with 11 bases between. The CDR3 extends over 13 amino acids. CDR3 residues: CASRWNGAGELFF. CDR3 in DNA: TGTGCCAGCAGGTGGAACGGGGCCGGGGAGCTGTTTTTT.

This rearrangement joins TRBV30 to TRBJ2-3; 8 bases agree with TRBD2. CDR1 and CDR2 (germline): GTSNPN, SVGIG (reference sequence). With 0 bases clipped from V and 6 bases from J, the junction kept 11 bases outside the gene matches. The CDR3 is made up of 16 amino acids. In nucleotides, the CDR3 is TGTGCCTGGAGTGTCATTCCCCGGGGGGGGTTGGATACGCAGTATTTT. Translating it yields CAWSVIPRGGLDTQYF.

The rearrangement links TRBV5-8 to TRBJ1-4; D may be TRBD1 (6 bases). From germline, CDR1 is SGHTS and CDR2 YDEGEE. CDR3 length equals 15 residues. The germline V and J ends were trimmed by 1 base and 7 bases, with 14 bases remaining between them. The CDR3 DNA follows: TGTGCCAGCAGCTTGTACAGGGTCGGGGTTGAAAAACTGTTTTTT. Translation: CASSLYRVGVEKLFF.

The chain links TRBV10-3 to TRBJ2-5; D might be TRBD2 (6 bases). CDR3 size: 12 residues. Trimming removed 8 bases at V and 5 bases at J, with 12 bases between. Germline values: CDR1 ENHRY, CDR2 SYGVKD. The CDR3, as DNA: TGTGCCATCTCGGGGGATCGGGAGACCCAGTACTTC. Protein sequence: CAISGDRETQYF.

This chain links TRBV2 with TRBJ1-4, with TRBD1 as a possible D gene (5 bases). CDR1 SNHLY and CDR2 FYNNEI come from the germline V gene. The CDR3 covers 13 residues. Trimming pared 4 bases from V and 8 bases from J, leaving 11 bases between. The CDR3 here is CASSVTGDEKLFF. The CDR3 DNA reads as TGTGCCAGCAGTGTGACGGGGGACGAAAAACTGTTTTTT.

The chain carries TRBV19 and TRBJ2-3; 15 nucleotides match TRBD2. Germline V gene sequence: CDR1 LNHDA, CDR2 SQIVND (reference sequence). This CDR3 is built from 19 residues. V lost 3 bases to trimming and J lost 1 base; unmatched junction nucleotides: 8. The CDR3 sequence: CASSIRGLAGGRGTDTQYF. The CDR3 DNA sequence: TGTGCCAGTAGTATTAGGGGACTAGCGGGGGGCCGCGGCACAGATACGCAGTATTTT. Using reference TRBV19 and TRBJ2-3 for the parts outside the CDR3, the full variable domain is DGGITQSPKYLFRKEGQNVTLSCEQNLNHDAMYWYRQDPGQGLRLIYYSQIVNDFQKGDIAEGYSVSREKKESFPLTVTSAQKNPTAFYLCASSIRGLAGGRGTDTQYFGPGTRLTVL.

This clone came up a few times. Mismatch with germline at one junction end may stem from a read error. The V call is TRBV7-9, the J call TRBJ2-1; the match to TRBD1 covers 9 bases. Germline lookup yields CDR1 SEHNR and CDR2 FQNEAQ (reference sequence). The CDR3 has 17 residues. The CDR3, as DNA: TGTGCCAGCAGCGTAGCGGCGGACAGGGGATTAGGCAATGAGCAGTTCTTC. This gives the protein CASSVAADRGLGNEQFF.

Only one count was recorded for this clone. The rearrangement joins TRBV10-3 to TRBJ1-5, with D unclear. The germline gives CDR1 ENHRY, CDR2 SYGVKD. CDR3 length: 15 residues. V dropped 3 bases and J dropped 0 bases, with 9 bases sitting between them. CDR3 protein: CAISEGSYSNQPQHF. DNA of the CDR3: TGTGCCATCAGTGAAGGGAGTTATAGCAATCAGCCCCAGCATTTT.

This clone was seen just once. The chain combines TRBV7-2 with TRBJ1-4, with D uncertain. The CDR3 has 13 residues. Germline-derived CDR1 and CDR2 are SGHTA and FQGNSA. V shed 5 bases and J shed 3 bases, with 7 bases lying between them. The CDR3 here is CASSLAANEKLFF. CDR3 coding DNA: TGTGCCAGCAGCCTTGCGGCTAATGAAAAACTGTTTTTT.

J is TRBJ1-6 and V is TRBV12-5; D gene uncertain. The CDR3 totals 16 residues. Per germline, CDR1 LGHNT and CDR2 FRNRAP. With 0 bases removed from V and 10 bases from J, the gap between germline ends came to 16 bases. CDR3 DNA: TGTGCTAGTGGTTTGGTCCTCCACCCTGGAGAGTCACCCCTCCACTTT. The encoded protein is CASGLVLHPGESPLHF.

Worth noting for this clone: One junction end disagrees with the germline gene, perhaps due to a read error. Other nucleotide sequences from this sample produce the same CDR3. The rearrangement links TRBV7-9 to TRBJ1-6; a possible D gene is TRBD1 (6 bases). The CDR3 runs to 15 residues. Germline CDR1 is SEHNR and CDR2 is FQNEAQ (reference sequence). The CDR3: CASSWRGQYNSPLHF. The CDR3 DNA is TGTGCCAGCAGTTGGCGAGGACAGTATAATTCCCCCCTCCACTTT. The full variable domain, its missing parts supplied by reference TRBV7-9 and TRBJ1-6, is DTGVSQNPRHKITKRGQNVTFRCDPISEHNRLYWYRQTLGQGPEFLTYFQNEAQLEKSRLLSDRFSAERPKGSFSTLEIQRTEQGDSAMYLCASSWRGQYNSPLHFGNGTRLTVT.

This clone appeared a few times. This chain uses TRBV7-3 with TRBJ2-5, with TRBD1 matching 10 bases. Germline V lookup: CDR1 SGHTA, CDR2 FQGTGA. V dropped 5 bases and J dropped 4; count of bases not matched to a gene: 10. The length of the CDR3 is 16 residues. Here the CDR3 DNA reads TGTGCCAGCAGCCAAGACAGGGGGCGAGGGAGAGAGACCCAGTACTTC. This codes for CASSQDRGRGRETQYF.

This clone counts as medium-sized. The rearrangement uses TRBV10-3 and TRBJ1-1, with 8 nucleotides matching TRBD1. The CDR3 length is 14 residues. The V gene's germline CDR1 is ENHRY and CDR2 SYGVKD. The J segment lost 5 bases and the V segment lost 7 bases, leaving 9 bases of the junction unmatched. The CDR3 loop reads CAITDNTGGTEAFF. The CDR3 DNA follows: TGTGCCATCACTGACAACACAGGGGGTACTGAAGCTTTCTTT.

CDR3 nucleotides: TGTGCCAGCAGCGCCAGACAGGGGGCGGGCTATGGCTACACCTTC. Protein sequence: CASSARQGAGYGYTF. This chain joins TRBV11-3 and TRBJ1-2, with 10 bases lining up with TRBD1. Trimming cost V 5 bases and J 4 bases; bases outside gene matches: 7. The CDR3 is 15 amino acids. CDR1 and CDR2 (germline): SGHNT, YENEEA. The complete variable domain, with remaining parts taken from reference TRBV11-3 and TRBJ1-2, reads EAGVVQSPRYKIIEKKQPVAFWCNPISGHNTLYWYLQNLGQGPELLIRYENEEAVDDSQLPKDRFSAERLKGVDSTLKIQPAELGDSAVYLCASSARQGAGYGYTFGSGTRLTVV.

The chain carries TRBV27 and TRBJ2-5; no firm D call. The CDR3 consists of 11 residues. Germline-derived CDR1 and CDR2 are MNHEY and SMNVEV (reference sequence). V was pared by 9 bases and J by 3 bases, with 8 bases between. The CDR3, as DNA: TGTGCCAGGACACCTAAAGAGACCCAGTACTTC. Translation: CARTPKETQYF.

This clone was detected only a few times. This chain uses TRBV5-1 with TRBJ2-5; 14 nucleotides agree with TRBD2. This CDR3 is built from 16 residues. Trimming at V came to 4 bases and at J to 2 bases, leaving 4 bases not matched to a gene. Per the germline V gene, CDR1 is SGHRS and CDR2 is YFSETQ. The CDR3 bases are TGCGCCAGCAGCACGACTAGCGGGGGGGATCAAGAGACCCAGTACTTC. This sequence encodes CASSTTSGGDQETQYF.

This rearrangement joins TRBV7-2 to TRBJ2-7; D is uncertain. V was clipped by 1 base and J by 5 bases, with 9 bases between them. The length of the CDR3 is 13 residues. Germline lookup yields CDR1 SGHTA and CDR2 FQGNSA. The CDR3 region has the DNA TGTGCCAGCAGCTTAGACGTCCCGGACGAGCAGTACTTC. Translation gives CASSLDVPDEQYF.

The chain employs TRBV7-9 and TRBJ2-3; possible D gene TRBD2, 6 bases. V dropped 3 bases and J dropped 5 bases, with 15 bases sitting between them. Germline V lookup: CDR1 SEHNR, CDR2 FQNEAQ (reference sequence). CDR3 length equals 15 residues. CDR3 DNA: TGTGCCAGCAGCTTCCGTGGGGGGAAAGAAGATACGCAGTATTTT. Encoded protein: CASSFRGGKEDTQYF. Filled out from reference TRBV7-9 and TRBJ2-3, the complete variable domain reads DTGVSQNPRHKITKRGQNVTFRCDPISEHNRLYWYRQTLGQGPEFLTYFQNEAQLEKSRLLSDRFSAERPKGSFSTLEIQRTEQGDSAMYLCASSFRGGKEDTQYFGPGTRLTVL.

The chain links TRBV15 to TRBJ2-3; 13 bases line up with TRBD2. In germline, CDR1 is LNHNV, CDR2 YYDKDF (reference sequence). The ends lost 4 bases at V and 8 bases at J; junction bases unmatched: 3. This CDR3 comprises 14 residues. CDR3 sequence (DNA): TGTGCCACCAGCAAAGGACTAGCGGGGGCTACGCAGTATTTT. It encodes CATSKGLAGATQYF.

This clone was counted between two and nine times. The chain joins TRBV18 to TRBJ2-7; 7 bases line up with TRBD2. With 3 bases clipped from V and 6 bases from J, the junction kept 5 bases outside the gene matches. Germline V CDR1 and CDR2: KGHSH, LQKENI. The CDR3 totals 13 residues. The CDR3 here is CASSPQSGGEQYF. In DNA form, the CDR3 reads TGTGCCAGCTCACCTCAGTCGGGAGGCGAGCAGTACTTC.

The gene calls are TRBV4-3 and TRBJ1-2; D gene uncertain. Germline CDR1 reads LGHNA; CDR2 reads YSLEER. V was shortened by 0 bases and J by 3 bases, with 20 bases between the two germline ends. This CDR3 spans 18 amino acids. This CDR3 reads CASSQDRIRGFLDYGYTF. The CDR3 DNA follows: TGCGCCAGCAGCCAAGATCGTATCCGAGGGTTTCTTGACTATGGCTACACCTTC.

This clone is a singleton in its sample. This rearrangement joins TRBV11-2 to TRBJ1-5, with TRBD1 matching over 7 bases. This CDR3 comprises 15 residues. The V segment lost 5 bases and the J segment 6 bases; nucleotides outside the gene matches: 10. Per germline, CDR1 SGHAT and CDR2 FQNNGV. DNA for the CDR3: TGTGCCAGCAGCCCTCGGGACAGCTCAATTCAGCCCCAGCATTTT. Protein: CASSPRDSSIQPQHF.

Only a few counts were recorded for this clone. The chain combines TRBV20-1 with TRBJ1-2; D ambiguous. V lost 6 bases to trimming and J lost 6 bases, with 11 bases between them. There are 11 residues in the CDR3. The germline gives CDR1 DFQATT, CDR2 SNEGSKA (reference sequence). This CDR3 is CSAGRVNGYTF. CDR3 bases: TGCAGTGCCGGGAGGGTTAATGGCTACACCTTC.

The genes are TRBV5-6 and TRBJ2-2; 7 bases are shared with TRBD1. J was trimmed by 6 bases and V by 1 base; bases with no gene match: 6. The CDR3 is 15 amino acids. Germline-derived CDR1 and CDR2 are SGHDT and YYEEEE. The chain's CDR3 is CASSLRGPLAGELFF. CDR3 sequence (DNA): TGTGCCAGCAGCTTGAGGGGGCCCTTGGCCGGGGAGCTGTTTTTT.